This T cell receptor (beta chain) was sequenced during a study of blood T cell repertoires in COVID-19. Across the study: Researchers got acute and convalescent COVID-19 samples from the United States, Italy and Spain. Sample material is recorded as cDNA or gDNA derived from T cells, B-cell-depleted T cells, or PBMCs.

The study assigned cohorts using participant-reported clinical history. Original analysis: Reference gene primer amplification in the assay estimated nucleated cell counts. The repertoire was sequenced with immunoSEQ multiplex PCR; TCRdb's copy has only in-frame clones and lacks some. V and J calls and clone size are those listed in that table; D and trimming were worked out from the DNA. The data contain 250,000 to 400,000 clones, 75% to 90% of them singletons. Germline CDR1 is SQVTM and CDR2 is ANQGSEA. V lost 6 bases and J lost 0, with 17 bases in between. CDR3 length equals 15 residues. The chain joins TRBV29-1 to TRBJ1-1, with D possibly matching TRBD1 (5 bases). This receptor was obtained from a man between 60 and 70 years old who had recovered from COVID-19. The specimen sequenced was PBMCs or T cells enriched from blood (not recorded which). The CDR3 sequence: CSVDPEGTMNTEAFF. DNA for the CDR3: TGCAGCGTGGACCCGGAGGGGACGATGAACACTGAAGCTTTCTTT.